Below, 24 T cell receptor beta chains from the same sample are listed, as sequenced in a study of early T cells in non-severe SARS-CoV-2 infection. MiXCR, run by TCRdb on the 5' RACE reads, gives a single entry per CDR3 protein. The sample consists of around 99,000 distinct CDR3 sequences, around 17% of them appearing once. Source: whole blood, taken at baseline. These receptors were collected from an adult who was a healthcare worker with PCR-confirmed SARS-CoV-2 infection or an uninfected control (not recorded which).

This clonotype has a handful of counts. This rearrangement joins TRBV28 to TRBJ1-1, with D possibly being TRBD1 (5 bases). In germline, CDR1 is MDHEN, CDR2 SYDVKM. V was cut by 5 bases and J by 8 bases, with 15 bases left in between. The CDR3 consists of 13 residues. The CDR3 region has the DNA TGTGCCAGCAGTGAGAGGGTCAAGGGGGAAGCTTTCTTT. Its translation: CASSERVKGEAFF.

There are many counts of this clonotype. This sequence joins TRBV9 and TRBJ2-1, with a weak D call TRBD2 (6 bases). The V gene's germline CDR1 is SGDLS and CDR2 YYNGEE. The CDR3 has 16 amino acids. V lost 1 base to trimming and J lost 0 bases, with 11 bases between them. The CDR3 loop is CASSVNAGSSYNEQFF. As DNA, the CDR3 is TGTGCCAGCAGCGTAAACGCGGGGAGCTCCTACAATGAGCAGTTCTTC.

This clonotype was detected a few times. The chain is built from TRBV7-2 and TRBJ2-3; D gene uncertain. V dropped 4 bases and J dropped 1 base, with 6 bases sitting between them. The CDR3 runs to 13 residues. Germline loops: CDR1 SGHTA, CDR2 FQGNSA. CDR3 nucleotides: TGTGCCAGCAGCTCATTCGGCACAGATACGCAGTATTTT. Its translation: CASSSFGTDTQYF.

This clonotype has a handful of counts. The V gene is TRBV28, the J gene TRBJ2-5; D might be TRBD1 or TRBD2, each matching 7 bases. The CDR3 runs 16 residues. V was clipped by 4 bases and J by 4 bases, with 19 bases between them. Per germline, CDR1 MDHEN and CDR2 SYDVKM. CDR3 DNA: TGTGCCAGCAGTTCCAACAGGGGAGGGACAAGAGAGACCCAGTACTTC. Amino acid sequence: CASSSNRGGTRETQYF.

The chain carries TRBV6-1 and TRBJ2-3; D unresolved. Trimming took off 2 bases at V and 2 bases at J, with 11 bases between the two ends. The CDR3 has 15 amino acids. The germline CDR1 and CDR2 sequences are MNHNS and SASEGT. The CDR3, as DNA: TGTGCCAGCAGTGAATTCGTGGCGATCACAGATACGCAGTATTTT. Amino acid sequence: CASSEFVAITDTQYF.

This clonotype appeared a few times. The CDR3 DNA is TGTGCCAGCTCACACCGGCAGGCAGGCTCCTACGAGCAGTACTTC. Its translation is CASSHRQAGSYEQYF. This chain joins TRBV18 and TRBJ2-7; D is unclear. Germline CDR1 KGHSH, CDR2 LQKENI. V gave up 4 bases and J gave up 0 bases, with 13 bases separating them. The CDR3 runs to 15 residues.

This clonotype has ten or more counts. V gene TRBV24-1 combines with J gene TRBJ2-3; possibly TRBD1 for D (6 bases). The V and J ends lost 5 bases and 2 bases respectively, with 13 bases between them. Per the germline V gene, CDR1 is KGHDR and CDR2 is SFDVKD. CDR3 length: 15 amino acids. The DNA of the CDR3 is TGTGCCACCAGTGCCCTGACAGGTTTCACAGATACGCAGTATTTT. Translating it yields CATSALTGFTDTQYF.

In its sample, this clonotype was seen a few times. The chain links TRBV12-3 or TRBV12-4 to TRBJ2-1, with 7 bases that match TRBD2. V shed 6 bases, J shed 5 bases, and the junction held 10 bases outside the gene matches. This CDR3 comprises 15 residues. The CDR3 here is CASSLGGRGHNEQFF. CDR3 nucleotides: TGTGCCAGCAGCTTGGGGGGGAGAGGACACAATGAGCAGTTCTTC.

The chain joins TRBV21-1 to TRBJ1-5. TRBV21-1 is a recognized pseudogene. CDR3 length: 17 residues. Written as DNA, the CDR3 is TGTGCCAGCAGCGAAGGACGGGAGCCCTATAGCAATCAGCCCCAGCATTTT. Translated, it gives CASSEGREPYSNQPQHF.

This clonotype showed up many times. The chain joins TRBV4-3 to TRBJ2-7, with D hard to call. The CDR3 sequence is 14 residues long. Per germline, CDR1 LGHNA and CDR2 YSLEER. V gave up 1 base and J gave up 4 bases, with 11 bases separating them. DNA of the CDR3: TGCGCCAGCAGCCAAGGATTAACTTATTACGAGCAGTACTTC. Translated, it gives CASSQGLTYYEQYF.

This chain uses TRBV28 with TRBJ1-5, with TRBD1 as a possible D gene (6 bases). Germline V gives CDR1 MDHEN, CDR2 SYDVKM. V was cut by 6 bases and J by 6 bases, with 18 bases left in between. The CDR3 runs to 15 residues. The CDR3: CASRPTGSRSQPQHF. CDR3 coding DNA: TGTGCCAGCAGACCGACAGGTTCGAGGAGTCAGCCCCAGCATTTT.

The chain is built from TRBV20-1 and TRBJ2-7; D is unclear. Germline lookup yields CDR1 DFQATT and CDR2 SNEGSKA (reference sequence). The CDR3 is 13 residues long. Trimming stripped 3 bases from V and 2 bases from J, with 11 bases between. The CDR3 DNA sequence: TGCAGTGCTAGTCCCCGGCCCCCCTACGAGCAGTACTTC. Translated: CSASPRPPYEQYF.

This clonotype was detected only a few times. The chain couples TRBV4-1 to TRBJ1-5; a possible D gene is TRBD1 (5 bases). V lost 3 bases and J lost 3, with 12 bases in between. Per germline, CDR1 MGHRA and CDR2 YSYEKL. CDR3 size: 15 residues. The CDR3 DNA is TGCGCCAGCAGCCAGGATCAGGGTATCAATCAGCCCCAGCATTTT. Translated: CASSQDQGINQPQHF.

This clonotype came up a few times. This sequence joins TRBV5-6 and TRBJ2-3, with a possible D match to TRBD2 (5 bases). Trimming took off 0 bases at V and 0 bases at J, with 14 bases between the two ends. This CDR3 spans 17 amino acids. Looked up from germline, CDR1 is SGHDT and CDR2 is YYEEEE. The CDR3 spells CASSLASGSPSTDTQYF. The CDR3 DNA reads TGTGCCAGCAGCTTGGCCAGCGGCAGCCCTAGCACAGATACGCAGTATTTT.

This clonotype was counted only a few times. CDR3 coding DNA: TGTGCCGGGACTAGCGGGGAATACTACGAGCAGTACTTC. Protein sequence: CAGTSGEYYEQYF. The J gene is TRBJ2-7, the V gene TRBV27; TRBD2 aligns across 13 bases. The germline V gene has CDR1 MNHEY and CDR2 SMNVEV (reference sequence). CDR3 length equals 13 residues. The ends lost 11 bases at V and 3 bases at J; junction bases unmatched: 4.

This clonotype was observed at least ten times. The chain is built from TRBV13 and TRBJ2-2; possibly TRBD2 for D (5 bases). Germline V gene lookup returns CDR1 PRHDT and CDR2 FYEKMQ (reference sequence). Trimming removed 4 bases at V and 1 base at J, with 13 bases between. This CDR3 is 16 amino acids long. CDR3 DNA sequence: TGTGCCAGCAGCTCTACGGGGTTCTTGAACACCGGGGAGCTGTTTTTT. It yields the protein CASSSTGFLNTGELFF.

The V and J genes are TRBV7-9 and TRBJ2-2; TRBD1 agrees at 10 bases. Germline CDR1 and CDR2: SEHNR and FQNEAQ (reference sequence). The length of the CDR3 is 17 residues. V gave up 5 bases and J gave up 4 bases; unmatched junction bases: 10. As DNA, the CDR3 is TGTGCCAGCAGCAATCGACCGGGACAGGGGCGCACCGGGGAGCTGTTTTTT. Its translation is CASSNRPGQGRTGELFF.

This clonotype was seen a handful of times. V is TRBV5-1 and J is TRBJ2-1; D assignment may be TRBD1 or TRBD2 (6 bases each). Germline CDR1 and CDR2: SGHRS and YFSETQ. The CDR3 spans 15 residues. The V and J ends lost 0 bases and 5 bases respectively, with 12 bases between them. CDR3 in DNA: TGCGCCAGCAGCTTGGAAGGGGGGCGTAACAATGAGCAGTTCTTC. Protein product: CASSLEGGRNNEQFF.

With regard to this clonotype: Since a much larger clone is just one base distant, this may be a read error. V gene TRBV29-1 combines with J gene TRBJ2-2; perhaps D is TRBD1 or TRBD2 (5 bases each). Looked up from germline, CDR1 is SQVTM and CDR2 is ANQGSEA. This CDR3 spans 18 amino acids. Trimming cost V 5 bases and J 0 bases, with 22 bases left between them. The CDR3 nucleotides read TGCAGCGTTCAATGGGGCGGATGGGGGATTTCGAACACCGGGGAGCTGTTTTTT. Its translation is CSVQWGGWGISNTGELFF.

This chain links TRBV7-2 with TRBJ2-1; TRBD2 might be the D (6 bases). There are 14 residues in the CDR3. The germline V gene has CDR1 SGHTA and CDR2 FQGNSA. V lost 5 bases and J lost 6, with 14 bases in between. In DNA form, the CDR3 reads TGTGCCAGCAGCCCGCAGACTAGAGGCAATGAGCAGTTCTTC. It yields the protein CASSPQTRGNEQFF.

The J gene is TRBJ1-1, the V gene TRBV6-2 or TRBV6-3, with no clear D. CDR3 length: 11 residues. The V end lost 8 bases, the J end lost 4 bases, and 8 bases lay between the germline ends. The germline CDR1 and CDR2 sequences are MNHEY and SVGEGT. The CDR3 reads CASLRSTEAFF. CDR3 nucleotide sequence: TGTGCCAGCCTCAGGTCCACTGAAGCTTTCTTT.

This clonotype appeared a few times. The chain recombines TRBV6-2 or TRBV6-3 with TRBJ2-3; D perhaps matches TRBD2 (5 bases). Trimming removed 7 bases at V and 3 bases at J, with 14 bases between. The CDR3 extends over 14 amino acids. Germline V lookup: CDR1 MNHEY, CDR2 SVGEGT. The CDR3 region has the DNA TGTGCCAGCAAAGAGATTCCGGGGACAGATACGCAGTATTTT. Translation: CASKEIPGTDTQYF.

In its sample, this clonotype was seen a few times. V gene TRBV5-1 combines with J gene TRBJ1-3; D remains unclear. This CDR3 has 14 amino acids. V was trimmed by 5 bases and J by 2 bases, leaving 11 bases between them. Germline V gene data show CDR1 as SGHRS and CDR2 as YFSETQ. CDR3 region: CASSSQAAGNTIYF. The DNA of the CDR3 is TGCGCCAGCAGTTCGCAGGCGGCTGGAAACACCATATATTTT.

J is TRBJ1-5 and V is TRBV19; D is uncertain. The length of the CDR3 is 12 residues. Per the germline V gene, CDR1 is LNHDA and CDR2 is SQIVND (reference sequence). V was pared by 11 bases and J by 3 bases, with 11 bases between. In DNA form, the CDR3 reads TGTGCCGTCTCGGAGATCAATCAGCCCCAGCATTTT. Translated, it gives CAVSEINQPQHF.